Following are 11 T cell receptor beta chains from one sample sequenced in a study of immune characteristics of hereditary and idiopathic chronic pancreatitis. TCRdb's copy holds only in-frame clones and misses some; the assay was immunoSEQ multiplex PCR. The sample includes 13,000 to 15,000 clones, around 79% of them seen just once. Patients having total pancreatectomy with islet autotransplantation provided the chronic pancreatitis pancreas tissue. Sequencing input: pancreas tissue with hereditary chronic pancreatitis. The receptors come from a human donor with chronic pancreatitis.

The rearrangement links TRBV28 to TRBJ2-3; 11 bases are shared with TRBD2. The junction had 10 bases not matched to a gene; V was cut back by 10 bases and J by 4 bases. Germline V gives CDR1 MDHEN, CDR2 SYDVKM. The CDR3 has 15 residues. This CDR3 reads CAIGLGLADSDTQYF. The CDR3 DNA is TGTGCCATAGGGCTGGGACTAGCGGATTCAGATACGCAGTATTTT.

This chain links TRBV5-5 with TRBJ2-1; 10 positions match TRBD1. The germline CDR1 and CDR2 sequences are SGHKS and YYEKEE (reference sequence). This CDR3 spans 17 amino acids. The ends lost 2 bases at V and 4 bases at J; junction bases unmatched: 9. Written as DNA, the CDR3 is TGTGCCAGCAGCTTATACACGACAGGGGGCCATTACAATGAGCAGTTCTTC. This sequence encodes CASSLYTTGGHYNEQFF.

This rearrangement joins TRBV19 to TRBJ2-1; 7 bases align to TRBD2. Germline lookup yields CDR1 LNHDA and CDR2 SQIVND (reference sequence). The CDR3 spans 15 residues. The ends lost 3 bases at V and 2 bases at J; junction bases unmatched: 4. CDR3 bases: TGTGCCAGTAGTATTAAGCGGGGACCCTACAATGAGCAGTTCTTC. Residues: CASSIKRGPYNEQFF.

This clone was observed a few times. The rearrangement links TRBV19 to TRBJ1-1; a weak D match, TRBD1 (5 bases). This CDR3 is 14 amino acids long. The germline V gene has CDR1 LNHDA and CDR2 SQIVND (reference sequence). Trimming stripped 5 bases from V and 1 base from J, with 11 bases between. The CDR3 sequence: CASSWGPGNTEAFF. Written as DNA, the CDR3 is TGTGCCAGTAGTTGGGGACCCGGGAACACTGAAGCTTTCTTT.

This clone was observed once. V and J are TRBV10-3 and TRBJ2-7; 7 nucleotides agree with TRBD1. Germline V gives CDR1 ENHRY, CDR2 SYGVKD. The junction had 6 bases not matched to a gene; V was cut back by 8 bases and J by 5 bases. CDR3 size: 12 residues. CDR3 protein: CAIADDRDEQYF. CDR3 DNA: TGTGCCATCGCCGACGACAGGGACGAGCAGTACTTC.

The V gene is TRBV6-4, the J gene TRBJ2-1; 11 bases match TRBD2. V lost 3 bases and J lost 8; bases outside the gene matches: 6. The CDR3 totals 15 residues. CDR1 and CDR2 from the germline V gene are MRHNA and SNTAGT. CDR3 region: CASSEGTSGSYEQFF. The CDR3 coding sequence is TGTGCCAGCAGTGAAGGAACTAGCGGGAGTTATGAGCAGTTCTTC.

This chain connects TRBV5-6 to TRBJ2-7; D is uncertain. Germline CDR1 reads SGHDT; CDR2 reads YYEEEE. This CDR3 region has 13 residues. V lost 4 bases, J lost 2 bases, and 10 bases lay in between. The CDR3 here is CASSIPGPYEQYF. The CDR3 DNA reads as TGTGCCAGCAGCATTCCTGGCCCCTACGAGCAGTACTTC.

The chain carries TRBV19 and TRBJ2-2; the D gene is possibly TRBD1 (5 bases). The CDR3 contains 15 residues. Germline CDR1 reads LNHDA; CDR2 reads SQIVND (reference sequence). V was clipped by 1 base and J by 2 bases, with 8 bases between them. CDR3 in DNA: TGTGCCAGTAGTATAGCCGGACACAACACCGGGGAGCTGTTTTTT. Protein product: CASSIAGHNTGELFF.

The chain couples TRBV7-2 to TRBJ1-6; D may be TRBD1 (6 bases). CDR3 length: 14 residues. Germline CDR1 is SGHTA and CDR2 is FQGNSA. V was pared by 3 bases and J by 10 bases, with 13 bases between. CDR3 sequence reads: CASSLGAQRSPLHF. The CDR3 DNA sequence: TGTGCCAGCAGCTTGGGGGCCCAGAGGTCACCCCTCCACTTT.

The rearrangement joins TRBV21-1 to TRBJ1-3; no DNA check was done on the table's D call, TRBD1. TRBV21-1 is termed a pseudogene. This CDR3 contains 14 residues. CDR3 residues: CAGSAGQGIDTIYF. CDR3 bases: TGTGCCGGATCGGCGGGACAGGGGATAGACACCATATATTTT.

The CDR3 DNA is TGTGCCACCAGCAGCCCAGGGTCCGGAAAGCTGTTTTTT. This gives the protein CATSSPGSGKLFF. The rearrangement uses TRBV15 and TRBJ2-2; D possibly corresponds to TRBD1 (5 bases). The CDR3 is made up of 13 amino acids. Deletions cut 3 bases from V and 12 bases from J, with 14 bases between. Germline V CDR1 and CDR2: LNHNV, YYDKDF (reference sequence).